This T cell receptor beta chain stems from a study of blood T cell repertoires in COVID-19. As for the study in general: Researchers got acute and convalescent COVID-19 samples from the United States, Italy and Spain. PBMCs, B-cell-depleted T cells, or T cells were the source of the cDNA or gDNA that made up the material.

In the original workflow: Amplified reference gene primers provided the basis for estimating nucleated cell counts. The repertoire was sequenced with immunoSEQ multiplex PCR; TCRdb's copy has only in-frame clones and lacks some. Clone size and the V and J calls come from that table; the DNA yielded D and trimming. The sample holds roughly 100,000 clones, roughly four fifths seen once. There are 14 residues in the CDR3. The ends were cut back, 2 bases at V and 2 bases at J, with 10 bases in the middle. Germline lookup yields CDR1 MNHEY and CDR2 SVGAGI. V is TRBV6-5 and J is TRBJ2-7; the D gene is possibly TRBD2 (6 bases). The specimen sequenced was peripheral blood. The TCR comes from a man aged 60 to 75 with acute or convalescent COVID-19. CDR3 in amino acids: CASSYNGLPYEQYF. CDR3 nucleotides: TGTGCCAGCAGTTACAACGGACTACCCTACGAGCAGTACTTC.